The clone carrying this T cell receptor (beta chain) was found a few times. Its antigen is unknown. The data stem from a study of T cells in localized non-small cell lung cancer. Study-wide points: A median of around 60 of the top 100 tumor clones appeared in adjacent lung, which was paired and uninvolved. Adjacent uninvolved lung tissue had the highest T cell clonality, exceeding tumor.

V shed 3 bases and J shed 1 base, with 10 bases lying between them. Germline V gene sequence: CDR1 SQVTM, CDR2 ANQGSEA. This CDR3 region has 14 residues. This table comes from immunoSEQ multiplex PCR, and its TCRdb copy is limited to in-frame clones, with some not included. The profile covers more than 850 clones, with less than 25% appearing a single time and over 7.5% taken by the ten largest. The rearrangement links TRBV29-1 to TRBJ1-5; D not certain. Material: normal lung tissue next to the tumor, obtained before any cancer treatment. This clonotype was obtained from a female donor of 60 years or more with stage I lung adenocarcinoma. The CDR3 DNA sequence: TGCAGCGTTGACACCCCGGGGAGCAATCAGCCCCAGCATTTT. Protein product: CSVDTPGSNQPQHF.